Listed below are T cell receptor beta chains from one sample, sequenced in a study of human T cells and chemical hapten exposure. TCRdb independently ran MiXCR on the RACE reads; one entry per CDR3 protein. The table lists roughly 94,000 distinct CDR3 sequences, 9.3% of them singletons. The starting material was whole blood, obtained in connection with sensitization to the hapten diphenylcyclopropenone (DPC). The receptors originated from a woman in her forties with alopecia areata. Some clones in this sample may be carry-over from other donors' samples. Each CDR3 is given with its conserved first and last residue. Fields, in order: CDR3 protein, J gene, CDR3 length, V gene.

CDR3: CASSLGQSNYGYTF
J: TRBJ1-2
length: 14
V: TRBV28

CDR3: CAWSVGTNYGYTF
J: TRBJ1-2
length: 13
V: TRBV30

CDR3: CASSLATSGTYEQYF
J: TRBJ2-7
length: 15
V: TRBV7-2

CDR3: CSAATDGTDTQYF
J: TRBJ2-3
length: 13
V: TRBV20-1

CDR3: CAISDAGSTYEQYF
J: TRBJ2-7
length: 14
V: TRBV10-3

CDR3: CASSLASTGELFF
J: TRBJ2-2
length: 13
V: TRBV5-1

CDR3: CASSSLGEQFF
J: TRBJ2-1
length: 11
V: TRBV7-9

CDR3: CASSFQGGTEAFF
J: TRBJ1-1
length: 13
V: TRBV21-1

CDR3: CATSDLGGAPYNEQFF
J: TRBJ2-1
length: 16
V: TRBV24-1

CDR3: CASSAQPSTSNEKLFF
J: TRBJ1-4
length: 16
V: TRBV9

CDR3: CASILTPGPYEQYF
J: TRBJ2-7
length: 14
V: TRBV2

CDR3: CASSPLARGRFAEAFF
J: TRBJ1-1
length: 16
V: TRBV3-1

CDR3: CASSYRGSRAFF
J: TRBJ1-1
length: 12
V: TRBV27

CDR3: CASSLIAGDTNTGELFF
J: TRBJ2-2
length: 17
V: TRBV5-1

CDR3: CASSSAGDTQYF
J: TRBJ2-3
length: 12
V: TRBV11-1

CDR3: CASSPGTAVYGYTF
J: TRBJ1-2
length: 14
V: TRBV28

CDR3: CASAVGGPLETQYF
J: TRBJ2-5
length: 14
V: TRBV28

CDR3: CASTHQGGTNEKLFF
J: TRBJ1-4
length: 15
V: TRBV6-1

CDR3: CSVRAGYTEAFF
J: TRBJ1-1
length: 12
V: TRBV29-1

CDR3: CASSPGTSGNYNEQFF
J: TRBJ2-1
length: 16
V: TRBV6-1

CDR3: CASSLVGGVATGELFF
J: TRBJ2-2
length: 16
V: TRBV12-3/TRBV12-4

CDR3: CASSYGRVGNQPQHF
J: TRBJ1-5
length: 15
V: TRBV6-2/TRBV6-3

CDR3: CASSLGSGGLQETQYF
J: TRBJ2-5
length: 16
V: TRBV7-8

CDR3: CASSLVAGVGYKETQYF
J: TRBJ2-5
length: 17
V: TRBV7-9

CDR3: CSALVAGRSYEQYF
J: TRBJ2-7
length: 14
V: TRBV20-1

CDR3: CAISSSGALNTGELFF
J: TRBJ2-2
length: 16
V: TRBV10-3

CDR3: CASGPTGEELFF
J: TRBJ2-2
length: 12
V: TRBV12-5

CDR3: CASSPAGTIFNSYEQYF
J: TRBJ2-7
length: 17
V: TRBV6-6

CDR3: CASVEGFNIQYF
J: TRBJ2-4
length: 12
V: TRBV2

CDR3: CASSSSRTGPYEQYF
J: TRBJ2-7
length: 15
V: TRBV4-2

CDR3: CASSQAGQGNTEAFF
J: TRBJ1-1
length: 15
V: TRBV4-2

CDR3: CASSLGGTSGQETQYF
J: TRBJ2-5
length: 16
V: TRBV5-1

CDR3: CASSRLAGEAFF
J: TRBJ1-1
length: 12
V: TRBV3-1

CDR3: CASSVGQGTGELFF
J: TRBJ2-2
length: 14
V: TRBV9

CDR3: CATSGGTATYGYTF
J: TRBJ1-2
length: 14
V: TRBV24-1

CDR3: CASSLGTPGGELFF
J: TRBJ2-2
length: 14
V: TRBV28

CDR3: CASSPSQGTNEKLFF
J: TRBJ1-4
length: 15
V: TRBV28

CDR3: CASSAGLAANEQFF
J: TRBJ2-1
length: 14
V: TRBV6-4

CDR3: CSARQGLSQHF
J: TRBJ1-5
length: 11
V: TRBV20-1

CDR3: CASSLRESGANVLTF
J: TRBJ2-6
length: 15
V: TRBV6-1

CDR3: CASSFPSGQGYEQYF
J: TRBJ2-7
length: 15
V: TRBV28

CDR3: CASSPGGTEAFF
J: TRBJ1-1
length: 12
V: TRBV2

CDR3: CASSPQGLSYNEQFF
J: TRBJ2-1
length: 15
V: TRBV7-9

CDR3: CASSQDSRDTGELFF
J: TRBJ2-2
length: 15
V: TRBV4-3

CDR3: CASSLSILGHLSTGELFF
J: TRBJ2-2
length: 18
V: TRBV7-6

CDR3: CASSLEPTPGYEQYF
J: TRBJ2-7
length: 15
V: TRBV5-1

CDR3: CASSAGEGAELFF
J: TRBJ1-4
length: 13
V: TRBV5-4

CDR3: CASSQDRLGYGYTF
J: TRBJ1-2
length: 14
V: TRBV14

CDR3: CSVEDRRQSTDTQYF
J: TRBJ2-3
length: 15
V: TRBV29-1

CDR3: CAIGTENTGELFF
J: TRBJ2-2
length: 13
V: TRBV10-3